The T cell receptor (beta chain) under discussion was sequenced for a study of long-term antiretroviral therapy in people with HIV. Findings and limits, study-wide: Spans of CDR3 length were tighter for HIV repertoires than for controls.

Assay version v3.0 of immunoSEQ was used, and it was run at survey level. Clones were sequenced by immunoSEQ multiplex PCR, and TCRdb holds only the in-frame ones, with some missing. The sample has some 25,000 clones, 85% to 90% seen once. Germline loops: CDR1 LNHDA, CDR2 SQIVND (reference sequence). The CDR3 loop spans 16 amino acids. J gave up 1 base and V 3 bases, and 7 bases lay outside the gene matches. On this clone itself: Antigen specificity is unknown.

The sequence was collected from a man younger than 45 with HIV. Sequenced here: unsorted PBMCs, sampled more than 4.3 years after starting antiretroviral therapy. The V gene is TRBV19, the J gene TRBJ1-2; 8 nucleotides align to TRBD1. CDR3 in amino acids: CASSIPGQVNNYGYTF. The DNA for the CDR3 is TGTGCCAGTAGTATCCCGGGACAGGTTAATAACTATGGCTACACCTTC.